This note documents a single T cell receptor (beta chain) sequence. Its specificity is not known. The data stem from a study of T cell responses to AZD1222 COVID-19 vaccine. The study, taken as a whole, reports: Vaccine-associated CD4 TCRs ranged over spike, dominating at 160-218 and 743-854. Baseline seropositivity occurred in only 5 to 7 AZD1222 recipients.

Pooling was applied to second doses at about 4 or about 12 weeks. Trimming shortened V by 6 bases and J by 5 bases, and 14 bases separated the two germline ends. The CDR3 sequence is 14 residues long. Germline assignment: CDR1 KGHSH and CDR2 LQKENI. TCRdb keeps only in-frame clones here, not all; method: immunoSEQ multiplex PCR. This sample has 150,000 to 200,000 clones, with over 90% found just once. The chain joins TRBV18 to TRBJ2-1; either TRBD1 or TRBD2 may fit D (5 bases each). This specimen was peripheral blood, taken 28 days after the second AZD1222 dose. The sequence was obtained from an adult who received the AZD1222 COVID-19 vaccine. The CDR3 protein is CASSQGTQDNEQFF. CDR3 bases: TGTGCCAGCTCCCAAGGGACGCAGGACAATGAGCAGTTCTTC.